This TCR beta chain was documented in a study of radiotherapy plus CTLA-4 blockade in lung cancer. Study at large: Objective responses occurred in roughly 20% of patients; roughly 30% had disease control.

CDR3 length: 13 residues. The V and J ends lost 1 base and 4 bases respectively, with 8 bases between them. Germline-derived CDR1 and CDR2 are LGHNT and FRNRAP. Study-level points and caveats: Among reported predictors of response, early blood T cell clone dynamics with interferon-beta performed best. Once radiotherapy plus ipilimumab had been given, TCR clones derived from tumor expanded in blood.

Method: immunoSEQ multiplex PCR; TCRdb's copy keeps in-frame clones and lacks some. The sample has about 73,000 clones; around 87% are singletons. Those with chemo-refractory metastatic non-small-cell lung cancer were treated with focal radiation combined with CTLA-4 blockade using ipilimumab. With respect to this clone: The antigen remains unidentified.

This chain joins TRBV12-5 and TRBJ2-7; D remains ambiguous. The sequencing here drew on peripheral blood, taken from a patient treated with radiotherapy plus ipilimumab. This receptor was taken from a human donor with non-small cell lung cancer that progressed on radiotherapy plus ipilimumab. CDR3: CASGLEVAYEQYF. CDR3 DNA sequence: TGTGCTAGTGGTTTGGAGGTGGCGTACGAGCAGTACTTC.